This is a list of T cell receptor beta chains from one sample in a study of early T cells in non-severe SARS-CoV-2 infection. MiXCR, run by TCRdb on the 5' RACE reads, gives a single entry per CDR3 protein. Here the sample spans approximately 100,000 distinct CDR3 sequences, around 15% being singletons. Sequences were obtained from whole blood. These receptor sequences come from an adult who was a healthcare worker with PCR-confirmed SARS-CoV-2 infection or an uninfected control (not recorded which). CDR3s include the opening cysteine and the closing phenylalanine or tryptophan. A D gene is named only where the DNA matches it firmly. Where a row states a size, it is once, few, many or the class of an expanded clone; other rows omit it.

V	size	D	J	CDR3	DNA
TRBV7-9	few	TRBD1	TRBJ1-4	CASTPPSTGSGEKLFF	TGTGCCAGCACCCCCCCCTCGACAGGGTCTGGCGAAAAACTGTTTTTT
TRBV29-1	NA	NA	TRBJ1-6	CSVPRVNSPLHF	TGCAGCGTCCCCAGGGTAAATTCACCCCTCCACTTT
TRBV4-2	NA	NA	TRBJ2-5	CASSQGTWGQETQYF	TGTGCCAGCAGCCAGGGGACGTGGGGCCAAGAGACCCAGTACTTC
TRBV5-6	few	TRBD1	TRBJ1-1	CASRRGQGLAEAFF	TGTGCCAGCAGAAGGGGACAGGGGTTGGCTGAAGCTTTCTTT
TRBV11-2	few	NA	TRBJ1-3	CASSLDPSGNTIYF	TGTGCCAGCAGCTTAGACCCCTCTGGAAACACCATATATTTT
TRBV7-3	NA	NA	TRBJ2-2	CASSLRPSTTNTGELFF	TGTGCCAGCAGCTTACGCCCCTCCACCACGAACACCGGGGAGCTGTTTTTT
TRBV28	few	NA	TRBJ1-2	CASSSPPGTDPLYGYTF	TGTGCCAGCAGTTCTCCCCCCGGGACCGACCCACTATATGGCTACACCTTC
TRBV4-3	NA	NA	TRBJ2-7	CASSQDGGDEQYF	TGCGCCAGCAGCCAAGATGGAGGGGACGAGCAGTACTTC
TRBV28	few	NA	TRBJ1-5	CASYPNSNQPQHF	TGTGCCAGCTACCCTAATAGCAATCAGCCCCAGCATTTT
TRBV6-2/TRBV6-3	few	NA	TRBJ1-2	CASSYGGRDYGYTF	TGTGCCAGCAGTTACGGCGGGCGTGACTATGGCTACACCTTC
TRBV28	NA	NA	TRBJ1-1	CASARTENTEAFF	TGTGCCAGCGCACGGACAGAGAACACTGAAGCTTTCTTT
TRBV12-3/TRBV12-4	many	NA	TRBJ1-1	CASSGDRNTEAFF	TGTGCCAGCAGTGGGGACCGTAACACTGAAGCTTTCTTT
TRBV20-1	few	NA	TRBJ1-1	CSAGLQDTEAFF	TGCAGTGCCGGACTTCAAGACACTGAAGCTTTCTTT
TRBV19	NA	NA	TRBJ2-4	CASSQTGAGKNIQYF	TGTGCCAGTAGTCAGACGGGGGCGGGCAAAAACATTCAGTACTTC
TRBV20-1	NA	TRBD2	TRBJ2-1	CSAPPKRGRHNEQFF	TGCAGTGCTCCTCCAAAGCGGGGGCGTCACAATGAGCAGTTCTTC
TRBV5-1	few	NA	TRBJ2-7	CASSLSRDNEQYF	TGCGCCAGCAGCTTGAGCAGGGACAACGAGCAGTACTTC
TRBV28	few	NA	TRBJ2-7	CASSQAGSSYEQYF	TGTGCCAGCAGCCAAGCAGGTAGCTCCTACGAGCAGTACTTC
TRBV6-4	NA	NA	TRBJ2-3	CASSDGTRADTQYF	TGTGCCAGCAGTGACGGAACTAGGGCAGATACGCAGTATTTT
TRBV5-5	NA	NA	TRBJ2-7	CAGSLEGPYEQYF	TGTGCCGGCAGCTTGGAGGGCCCCTACGAGCAGTACTTC
TRBV7-2	NA	NA	TRBJ2-1	CASSSLAREANEQFF	TGTGCCAGCAGCTCTCTAGCGCGAGAAGCCAATGAGCAGTTCTTC
TRBV28	NA	NA	TRBJ1-3	CASSLGRSSSGNTIYF	TGTGCCAGCAGTTTAGGAAGGTCTTCCTCTGGAAACACCATATATTTT
TRBV6-2/TRBV6-3	many	NA	TRBJ1-5	CASSPSPGVGHPQHF	TGTGCCAGCAGCCCCTCTCCAGGGGTCGGACACCCCCAGCATTTT
TRBV29-1	NA	NA	TRBJ2-7	CSVEGGREYEQYF	TGCAGCGTTGAAGGCGGCAGAGAATACGAGCAGTACTTC
TRBV5-1	NA	NA	TRBJ2-5	CASSLGGFQETQYF	TGCGCCAGCAGCTTGGGAGGTTTTCAAGAGACCCAGTACTTC
TRBV30	few	NA	TRBJ2-3	CAWSVPPGTTQYF	TGTGCCTGGAGTGTACCCCCGGGTACTACGCAGTATTTT
TRBV19	many	TRBD1	TRBJ1-5	CASKGGRDYSNQPQHF	TGTGCCAGTAAAGGGGGCAGGGATTATAGCAATCAGCCCCAGCATTTT
TRBV20-1	many	NA	TRBJ2-7	CSATQQDTYEQYF	TGCAGTGCTACCCAACAGGATACCTACGAGCAGTACTTC
TRBV30	many	TRBD2	TRBJ2-7	CAWSGSGGATEQYF	TGTGCCTGGAGTGGGTCCGGGGGGGCCACCGAGCAGTACTTC
TRBV6-1	many	TRBD1	TRBJ1-2	CASDRGQDGYTF	TGTGCCAGCGACAGGGGTCAGGATGGCTACACCTTC
TRBV27	NA	NA	TRBJ1-6	CASSSLTPRSNSPLHF	TGTGCCAGCAGTTCGCTGACCCCGCGGAGTAATTCACCCCTCCACTTT
TRBV10-3	few	NA	TRBJ1-1	CAISEIQGTGSNTEAFF	TGTGCCATCAGTGAGATCCAAGGTACAGGGAGTAACACTGAAGCTTTCTTT
TRBV11-3	few	TRBD2	TRBJ2-1	CASSFQLASTYNEQFF	TGTGCCAGCAGCTTTCAACTAGCGTCGACCTACAATGAGCAGTTCTTC
TRBV23-1	few	NA	TRBJ2-5	CASSQYGRRRETQYF	TGCGCCAGCAGTCAATACGGGCGGCGCAGAGAGACCCAGTACTTC
TRBV24-1	many	TRBD2	TRBJ2-1	CATSDSQREYNEQFF	TGTGCCACCAGTGATTCCCAGCGGGAGTACAATGAGCAGTTCTTC
TRBV7-2	NA	TRBD2	TRBJ2-3	CASSSQTGGADTQYF	TGTGCCAGCAGCTCACAGACCGGGGGGGCGGATACGCAGTATTTT
TRBV9	few	NA	TRBJ1-6	CASSPRGGAWNSPLHF	TGTGCCAGCAGCCCGAGGGGGGGGGCCTGGAATTCACCCCTCCACTTT
TRBV11-3	many	NA	TRBJ1-4	CASSLGGGDNEKLFF	TGTGCCAGCAGCTTAGGGGGAGGCGACAATGAAAAACTGTTTTTT
TRBV20-1	few	NA	TRBJ2-7	CSASHGGRNEQYF	TGCAGTGCTAGTCATGGGGGTAGGAACGAGCAGTACTTC
TRBV7-3	few	NA	TRBJ2-3	CASSRVWTTDTQYF	TGTGCCAGCAGCCGAGTTTGGACCACAGATACGCAGTATTTT